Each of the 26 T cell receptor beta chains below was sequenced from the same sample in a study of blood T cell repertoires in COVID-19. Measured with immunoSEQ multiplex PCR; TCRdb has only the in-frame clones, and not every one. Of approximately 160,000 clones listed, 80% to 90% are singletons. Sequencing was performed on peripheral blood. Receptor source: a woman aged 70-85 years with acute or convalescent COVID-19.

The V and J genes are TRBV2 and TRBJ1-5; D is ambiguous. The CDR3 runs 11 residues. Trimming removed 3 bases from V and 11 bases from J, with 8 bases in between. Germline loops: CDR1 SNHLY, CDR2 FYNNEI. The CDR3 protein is CASSENRAQHF. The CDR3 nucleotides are TGTGCCAGCAGTGAGAATCGGGCCCAGCATTTT.

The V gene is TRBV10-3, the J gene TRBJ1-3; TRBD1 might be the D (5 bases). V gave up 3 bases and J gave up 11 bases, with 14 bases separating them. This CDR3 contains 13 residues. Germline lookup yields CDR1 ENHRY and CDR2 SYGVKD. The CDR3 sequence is CAISDGQGFAIYF. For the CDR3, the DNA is TGTGCCATCAGTGATGGCCAGGGCTTCGCCATATATTTT.

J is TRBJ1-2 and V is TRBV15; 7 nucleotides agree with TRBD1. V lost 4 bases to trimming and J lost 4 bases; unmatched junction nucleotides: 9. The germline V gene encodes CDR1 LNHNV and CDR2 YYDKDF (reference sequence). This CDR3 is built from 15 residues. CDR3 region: CATSTGTATFYGYTF. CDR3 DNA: TGTGCCACCAGCACCGGGACAGCGACCTTCTATGGCTACACCTTC.

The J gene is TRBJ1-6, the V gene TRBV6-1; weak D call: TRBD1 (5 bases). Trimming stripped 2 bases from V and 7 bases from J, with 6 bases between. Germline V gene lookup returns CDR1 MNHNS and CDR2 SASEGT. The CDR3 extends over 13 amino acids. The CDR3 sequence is CASSERGNSPLHF. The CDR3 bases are TGTGCCAGCAGTGAACGGGGGAATTCACCCCTCCACTTT.

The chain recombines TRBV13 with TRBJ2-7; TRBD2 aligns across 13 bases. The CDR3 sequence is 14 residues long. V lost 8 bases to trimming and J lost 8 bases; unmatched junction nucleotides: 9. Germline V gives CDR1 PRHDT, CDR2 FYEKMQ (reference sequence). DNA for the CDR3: TGTGCCAGCGGACTAGCGGGGGCAGCTATAAAGCAGTACTTC. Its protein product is CASGLAGAAIKQYF.

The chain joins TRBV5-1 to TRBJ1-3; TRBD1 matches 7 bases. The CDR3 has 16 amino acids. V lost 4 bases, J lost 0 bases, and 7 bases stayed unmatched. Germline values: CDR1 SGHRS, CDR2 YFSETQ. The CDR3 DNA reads TGCGCCAGCAGCCTGGGACAGATCTACTCTGGAAACACCATATATTTT. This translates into CASSLGQIYSGNTIYF.

CDR3 DNA: TGTGCCACCAGTTCAGGGATCGGAAACACCATATATTTT. Its translation: CATSSGIGNTIYF. The V call is TRBV24-1, the J call TRBJ1-3; a possible D gene is TRBD1 (5 bases). Trimming stripped 6 bases from V and 4 bases from J, with 9 bases between. Germline assignment: CDR1 KGHDR and CDR2 SFDVKD. This CDR3 contains 13 residues.

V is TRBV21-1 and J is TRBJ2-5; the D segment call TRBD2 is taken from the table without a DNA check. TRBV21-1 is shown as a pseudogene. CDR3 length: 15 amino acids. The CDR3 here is CAREGGSGDGETQYF. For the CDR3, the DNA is TGTGCCAGAGAAGGGGGTAGCGGGGATGGAGAGACCCAGTACTTC.

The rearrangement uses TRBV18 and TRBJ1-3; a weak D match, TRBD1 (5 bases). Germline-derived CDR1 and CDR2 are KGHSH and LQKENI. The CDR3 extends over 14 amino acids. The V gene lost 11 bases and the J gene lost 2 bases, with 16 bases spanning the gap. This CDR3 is CAGTKGTAGNTIYF. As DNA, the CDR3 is TGTGCCGGCACGAAAGGGACTGCTGGAAACACCATATATTTT.

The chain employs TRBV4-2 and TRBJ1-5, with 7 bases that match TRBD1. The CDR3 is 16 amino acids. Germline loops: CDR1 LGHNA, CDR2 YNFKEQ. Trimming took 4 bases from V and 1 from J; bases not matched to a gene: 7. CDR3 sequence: CASSRGRQGSNQPQHF. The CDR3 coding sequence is TGTGCCAGCAGCCGCGGGCGACAGGGAAGCAATCAGCCCCAGCATTTT.

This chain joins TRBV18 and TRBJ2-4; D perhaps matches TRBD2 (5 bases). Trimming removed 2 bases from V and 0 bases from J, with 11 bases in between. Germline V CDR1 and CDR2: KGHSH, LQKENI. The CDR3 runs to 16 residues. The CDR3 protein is CASSPMRELAKNIQYF. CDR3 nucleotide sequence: TGTGCCAGCTCACCAATGAGGGAACTAGCCAAAAACATTCAGTACTTC.

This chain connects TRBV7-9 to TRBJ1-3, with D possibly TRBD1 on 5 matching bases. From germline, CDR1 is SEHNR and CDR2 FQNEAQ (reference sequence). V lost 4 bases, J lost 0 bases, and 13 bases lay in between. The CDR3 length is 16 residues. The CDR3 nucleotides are TGTGCCAGCAGCTCCCGACAGAGAGACTCTGGAAACACCATATATTTT. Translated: CASSSRQRDSGNTIYF. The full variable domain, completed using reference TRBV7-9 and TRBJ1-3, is DTGVSQNPRHKITKRGQNVTFRCDPISEHNRLYWYRQTLGQGPEFLTYFQNEAQLEKSRLLSDRFSAERPKGSFSTLEIQRTEQGDSAMYLCASSSRQRDSGNTIYFGEGSWLTVV.

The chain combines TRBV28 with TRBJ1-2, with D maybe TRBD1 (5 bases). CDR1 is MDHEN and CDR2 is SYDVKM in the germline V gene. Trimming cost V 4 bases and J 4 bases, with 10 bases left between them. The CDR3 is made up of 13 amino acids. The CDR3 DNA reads TGTGCCAGCAGTTACAGGAACTTCTATGGCTACACCTTC. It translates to CASSYRNFYGYTF.

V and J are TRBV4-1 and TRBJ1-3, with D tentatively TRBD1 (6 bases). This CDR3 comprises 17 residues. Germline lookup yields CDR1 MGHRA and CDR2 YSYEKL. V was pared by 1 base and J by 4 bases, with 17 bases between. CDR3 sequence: CASSQGFQGMRGNTIYF. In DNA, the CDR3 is TGCGCCAGCAGCCAAGGGTTCCAGGGGATGAGAGGAAACACCATATATTTT.

The CDR3 sequence is CASREQGGVEKLFF. CDR3 coding DNA: TGTGCCAGCAGGGAACAGGGCGGAGTTGAAAAACTGTTTTTT. This chain uses TRBV2 with TRBJ1-4, with D tentatively TRBD1 (6 bases). The CDR3 covers 14 residues. Germline lookup yields CDR1 SNHLY and CDR2 FYNNEI. V lost 6 bases and J 7 bases, leaving 15 bases between the germline ends.

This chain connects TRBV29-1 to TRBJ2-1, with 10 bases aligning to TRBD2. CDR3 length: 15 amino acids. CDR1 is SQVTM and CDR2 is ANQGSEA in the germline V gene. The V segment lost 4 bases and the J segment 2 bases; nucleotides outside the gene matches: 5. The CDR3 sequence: CSVGTSGYTYNEQFF. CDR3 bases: TGCAGCGTTGGGACTAGCGGTTATACCTACAATGAGCAGTTCTTC.

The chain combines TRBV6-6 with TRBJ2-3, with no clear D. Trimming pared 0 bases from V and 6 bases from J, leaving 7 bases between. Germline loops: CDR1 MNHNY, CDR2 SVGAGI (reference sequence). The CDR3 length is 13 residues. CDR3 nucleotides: TGTGCCAGCAGTTACTCGTCGGTGGATACGCAGTATTTT. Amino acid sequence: CASSYSSVDTQYF.

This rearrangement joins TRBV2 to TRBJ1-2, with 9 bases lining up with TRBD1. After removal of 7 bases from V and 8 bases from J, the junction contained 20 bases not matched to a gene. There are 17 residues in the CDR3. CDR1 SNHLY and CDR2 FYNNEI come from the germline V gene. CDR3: CASKEWTGVSYWTGYTF. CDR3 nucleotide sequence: TGTGCCAGCAAGGAATGGACAGGGGTCTCTTACTGGACCGGCTACACCTTC.

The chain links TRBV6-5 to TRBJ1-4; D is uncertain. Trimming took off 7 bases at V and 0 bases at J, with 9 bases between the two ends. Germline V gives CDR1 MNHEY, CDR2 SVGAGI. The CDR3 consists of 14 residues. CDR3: CASTWSPTNEKLFF. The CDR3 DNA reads TGTGCCAGCACTTGGAGCCCAACTAATGAAAAACTGTTTTTT.

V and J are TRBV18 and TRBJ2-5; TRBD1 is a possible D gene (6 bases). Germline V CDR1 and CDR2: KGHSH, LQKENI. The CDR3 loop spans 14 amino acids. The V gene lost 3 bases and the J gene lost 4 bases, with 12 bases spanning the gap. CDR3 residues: CASSPLSQGETQYF. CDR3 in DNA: TGTGCCAGCTCACCCCTTTCACAGGGAGAGACCCAGTACTTC. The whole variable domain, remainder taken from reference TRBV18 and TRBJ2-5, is NAGVMQNPRHLVRRRGQEARLRCSPMKGHSHVYWYRQLPEEGLKFMVYLQKENIIDESGMPKERFSAEFPKEGPSILRIQQVVRGDSAAYFCASSPLSQGETQYFGPGTRLLVL.

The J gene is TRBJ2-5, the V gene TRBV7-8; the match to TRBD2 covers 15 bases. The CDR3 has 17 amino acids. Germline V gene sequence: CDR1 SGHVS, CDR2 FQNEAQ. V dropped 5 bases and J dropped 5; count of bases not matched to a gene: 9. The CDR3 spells CASSPRRTSGGAETQYF. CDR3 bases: TGTGCCAGCAGCCCCCGCCGGACTAGCGGGGGGGCGGAGACCCAGTACTTC.

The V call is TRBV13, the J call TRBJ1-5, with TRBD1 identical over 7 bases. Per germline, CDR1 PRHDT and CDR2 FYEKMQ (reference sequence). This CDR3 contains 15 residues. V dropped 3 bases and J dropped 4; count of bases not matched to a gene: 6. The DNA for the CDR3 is TGTGCCAGCAGCTTCAAACAGGGGAAGAATCAGCCCCAGCATTTT. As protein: CASSFKQGKNQPQHF.

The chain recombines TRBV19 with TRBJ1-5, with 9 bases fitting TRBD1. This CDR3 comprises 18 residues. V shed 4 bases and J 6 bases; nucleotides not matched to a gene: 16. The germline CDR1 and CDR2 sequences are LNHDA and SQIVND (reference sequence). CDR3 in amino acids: CASSKRGAGQGITQPQHF. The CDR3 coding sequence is TGTGCCAGTAGTAAGAGGGGTGCGGGACAGGGTATCACTCAGCCCCAGCATTTT.

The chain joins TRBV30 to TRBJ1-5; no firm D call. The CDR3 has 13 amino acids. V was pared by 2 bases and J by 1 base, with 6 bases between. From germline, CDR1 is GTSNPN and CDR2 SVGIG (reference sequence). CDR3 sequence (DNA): TGTGCCTGGAGTTTGGAGAGCAATCAGCCCCAGCATTTT. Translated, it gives CAWSLESNQPQHF.

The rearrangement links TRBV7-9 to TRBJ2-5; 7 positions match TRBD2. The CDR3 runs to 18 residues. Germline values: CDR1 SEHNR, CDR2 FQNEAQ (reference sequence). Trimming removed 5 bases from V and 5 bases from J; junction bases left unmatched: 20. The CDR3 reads CASSLSLRQGGRLETQYF. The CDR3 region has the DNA TGTGCCAGCAGCCTCTCTCTGAGGCAGGGAGGGCGGCTTGAGACCCAGTACTTC. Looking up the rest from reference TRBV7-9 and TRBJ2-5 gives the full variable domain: DTGVSQNPRHKITKRGQNVTFRCDPISEHNRLYWYRQTLGQGPEFLTYFQNEAQLEKSRLLSDRFSAERPKGSFSTLEIQRTEQGDSAMYLCASSLSLRQGGRLETQYFGPGTRLLVL.

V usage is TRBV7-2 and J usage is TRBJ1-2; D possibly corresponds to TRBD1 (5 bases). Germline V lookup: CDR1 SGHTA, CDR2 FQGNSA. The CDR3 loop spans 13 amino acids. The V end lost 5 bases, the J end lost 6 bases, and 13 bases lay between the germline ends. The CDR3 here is CASSPRGVDGYTF. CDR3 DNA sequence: TGTGCCAGCAGCCCCCGGGGGGTTGATGGCTACACCTTC. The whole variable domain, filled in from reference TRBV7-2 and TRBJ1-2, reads GAGVSQSPSNKVTEKGKDVELRCDPISGHTALYWYRQSLGQGLEFLIYFQGNSAPDKSGLPSDRFSAERTGGSVSTLTIQRTQQEDSAVYLCASSPRGVDGYTFGSGTRLTVV.